One and the same sample provided the 10 T cell receptor beta chains below, sequenced in a study of CD8+CD57+ T cells in acquired aplastic anemia. The patients chosen for sequencing had shown expansion of CD8+CD57+ cells (detected by flow cytometry). Genomic DNA, the template, was used for profiling of the TCR beta VDJ and CDR3. TCRdb itself ran the reads through MiXCR, one entry per CDR3 protein. The repertoire holds 250,000 to 300,000 distinct CDR3 sequences, with roughly 59% as singletons. Sequenced: sorted CD4+, CD8+, or CD8+CD57+ T cells (not recorded which) from PBMCs. Receptors were obtained from a human donor with aplastic anemia.

This clonotype was recorded many times. The V call is TRBV6-4, the J call TRBJ2-5; D not certain. The germline gives CDR1 MRHNA, CDR2 SNTAGT. Deletions cut 8 bases from V and 2 bases from J, with 12 bases between. This CDR3 comprises 13 residues. CDR3 region: CASASGPQETQYF. As DNA, the CDR3 is TGTGCCAGCGCCAGTGGGCCGCAAGAGACCCAGTACTTC.

V usage is TRBV12-3 or TRBV12-4 and J usage is TRBJ2-1; 10 nucleotides match TRBD1. The DNA matches TRBJ2-5 better at its end, which makes the J call doubtful. The CDR3 runs 14 residues. The chain's CDR3 is CASRQGQGQETQYF. CDR3 nucleotides: TGTGCCAGCAGACAGGGACAGGGGCAAGAGACCCAGTACTTC.

This clonotype was seen only a few times. The chain has TRBV19 and TRBJ1-2; 7 bases match TRBD1. This CDR3 region has 14 residues. Unmatched junction bases numbered 6, after V lost 0 bases and J lost 8 bases. CDR1 is LNHDA and CDR2 is SQIVND in the germline V gene (reference sequence). Written as DNA, the CDR3 is TGTGCCAGTAGTATAGAAGGACAGGCGAGAGGCTACACCTTC. This translates into CASSIEGQARGYTF.

This clonotype was seen repeatedly, ten times or more. This rearrangement joins TRBV19 to TRBJ1-2; D possibly corresponds to TRBD1 (5 bases). Looked up from germline, CDR1 is LNHDA and CDR2 is SQIVND (reference sequence). The CDR3 loop spans 12 amino acids. V lost 7 bases to trimming and J lost 7 bases, with 13 bases between them. CDR3 in DNA: TGTGCCAGTACCCAGGGCCTGGGTGGCTACACCTTC. It translates to CASTQGLGGYTF.

The chain recombines TRBV2 with TRBJ2-7; no firm D call. Looked up from germline, CDR1 is SNHLY and CDR2 is FYNNEI. Trimming took off 7 bases at V and 1 base at J, with 8 bases between the two ends. The CDR3 runs 12 residues. CDR3 coding DNA: TGTGCCAGCAATCCGACGTCCTACGAGCAGTACTTC. As protein: CASNPTSYEQYF.

The J gene is TRBJ1-1, the V gene TRBV20-1; D might be TRBD1 (6 bases). Per germline, CDR1 DFQATT and CDR2 SNEGSKA (reference sequence). Trimming stripped 1 base from V and 4 bases from J, with 13 bases between. CDR3 length: 14 amino acids. The CDR3 loop is CSARVRGVSTEAFF. Here the CDR3 DNA reads TGCAGTGCTAGAGTAAGGGGGGTATCCACTGAAGCTTTCTTT.

This clonotype occurred many times. The chain links TRBV3-1 to TRBJ1-5, with D unresolved. The CDR3 runs to 12 residues. V was pared by 2 bases and J by 6 bases, with 5 bases between. CDR1 is LGHDT and CDR2 is YNNKEL in the germline V gene (reference sequence). The CDR3 region is CASSQNFQPQHF. The CDR3 nucleotides are TGTGCCAGCAGCCAAAACTTTCAGCCCCAGCATTTT.

The chain couples TRBV12-3 or TRBV12-4 to TRBJ2-5, with D maybe TRBD1 (6 bases). V shed 2 bases and J shed 5 bases, with 12 bases lying between them. The CDR3 spans 14 residues. CDR3 sequence (DNA): TGTGCCAGCAGTTTACACGGACAGTTCGAGACCCAGTACTTC. As protein: CASSLHGQFETQYF.

The J gene is TRBJ2-7, the V gene TRBV20-1; 8 nucleotides match TRBD2. The germline CDR1 and CDR2 sequences are DFQATT and SNEGSKA (reference sequence). This CDR3 spans 15 amino acids. V lost 2 bases to trimming and J lost 4 bases; unmatched junction nucleotides: 10. CDR3 protein: CSARSGSGSGYEQYF. In DNA form, the CDR3 reads TGCAGTGCTAGATCGGGGAGCGGGAGTGGTTACGAGCAGTACTTC.

The chain carries TRBV29-1 and TRBJ2-5; D is possibly TRBD2 (6 bases). The V and J ends lost 8 bases and 5 bases respectively, with 15 bases between them. The V gene's germline CDR1 is SQVTM and CDR2 ANQGSEA. The CDR3 consists of 12 residues. The CDR3 protein is CSSNRDSETQYF. In DNA, the CDR3 is TGCAGCAGTAACCGGGACTCCGAGACCCAGTACTTC.